This T cell receptor beta chain was recovered during a study of PD-1 blockade in classical Hodgkin lymphoma. Stated time point: cycle 4 day 1 (C4D1), after five to seven weeks of nivolumab. Each and every patient relapsed after autologous stem cell transplantation, and patients got differing brentuximab vedotin exposure. TCRdb's copy holds only in-frame clones and misses some; the assay was immunoSEQ multiplex PCR. The sample contains roughly 60,000 clones, around 90% of which appear only once. The material was peripheral blood mononuclear cells (PBMCs), obtained before the fourth cycle of nivolumab. The clonotype was recovered from a human donor with classical Hodgkin lymphoma.

CDR3 residues: CASSIGDGGFTGELFF. The CDR3 coding sequence is TGTGCCAGCAGCATAGGGGACGGAGGATTTACCGGGGAGCTGTTTTTT. The chain recombines TRBV5-6 with TRBJ2-2; D tentatively fits TRBD1 or TRBD2 (5 bases each). Germline V gene lookup returns CDR1 SGHDT and CDR2 YYEEEE. The CDR3 is made up of 16 amino acids. Trimming shortened V by 4 bases and J by 5 bases, and 18 bases separated the two germline ends.